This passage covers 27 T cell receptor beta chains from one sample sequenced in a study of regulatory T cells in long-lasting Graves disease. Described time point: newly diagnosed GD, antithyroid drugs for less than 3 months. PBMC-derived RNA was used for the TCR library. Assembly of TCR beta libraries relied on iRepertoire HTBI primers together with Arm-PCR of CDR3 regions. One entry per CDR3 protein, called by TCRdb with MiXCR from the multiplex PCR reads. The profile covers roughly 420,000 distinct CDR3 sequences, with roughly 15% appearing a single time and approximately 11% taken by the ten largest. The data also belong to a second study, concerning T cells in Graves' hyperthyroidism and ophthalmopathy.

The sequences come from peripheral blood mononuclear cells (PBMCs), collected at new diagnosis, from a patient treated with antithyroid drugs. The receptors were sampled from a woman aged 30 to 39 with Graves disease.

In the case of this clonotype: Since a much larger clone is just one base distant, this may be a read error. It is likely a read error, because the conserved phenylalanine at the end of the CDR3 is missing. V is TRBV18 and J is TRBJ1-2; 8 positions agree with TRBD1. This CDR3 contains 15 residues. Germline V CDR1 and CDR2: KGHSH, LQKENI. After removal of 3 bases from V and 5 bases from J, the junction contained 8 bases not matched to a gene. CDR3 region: CASSPGRGQGYGYTS. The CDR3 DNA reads TGTGCCAGCTCACCCGGCCGAGGACAGGGATATGGCTACACCTCC.

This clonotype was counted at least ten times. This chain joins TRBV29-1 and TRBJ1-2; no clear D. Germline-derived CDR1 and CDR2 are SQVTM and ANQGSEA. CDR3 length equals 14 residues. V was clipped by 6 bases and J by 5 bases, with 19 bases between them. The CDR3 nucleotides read TGCAGCGTCTCCCCCTTGGTGGGGAATTATGGCTACACCTTC. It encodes CSVSPLVGNYGYTF.

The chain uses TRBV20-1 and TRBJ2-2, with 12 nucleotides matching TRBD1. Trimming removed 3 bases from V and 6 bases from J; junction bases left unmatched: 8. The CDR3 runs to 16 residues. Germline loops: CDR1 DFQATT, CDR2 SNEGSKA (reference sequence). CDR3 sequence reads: CSARTGTGGDSGELFF. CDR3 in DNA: TGCAGTGCTAGGACCGGGACAGGGGGCGACTCCGGGGAGCTGTTTTTT.

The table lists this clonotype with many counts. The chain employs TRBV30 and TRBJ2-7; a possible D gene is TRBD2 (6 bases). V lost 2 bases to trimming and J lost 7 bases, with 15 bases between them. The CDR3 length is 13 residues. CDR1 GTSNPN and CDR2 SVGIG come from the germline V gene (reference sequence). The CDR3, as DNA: TGTGCCTGGAGTACACTGGGGGGTAAGGAGCAGTACTTC. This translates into CAWSTLGGKEQYF. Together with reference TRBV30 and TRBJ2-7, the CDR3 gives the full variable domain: SQTIHQWPATLVQPVGSPLSLECTVEGTSNPNLYWYRQAAGRGLQLLFYSVGIGQISSEVPQNLSASRPQDRQFILSSKKLLLSDSGFYLCAWSTLGGKEQYFGPGTRLTVT.

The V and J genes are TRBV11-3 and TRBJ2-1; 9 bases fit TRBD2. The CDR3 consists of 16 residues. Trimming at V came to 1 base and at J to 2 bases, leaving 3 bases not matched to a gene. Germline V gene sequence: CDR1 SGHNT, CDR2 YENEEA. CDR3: CASSLGGRAAYNEQFF. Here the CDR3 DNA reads TGTGCCAGCAGCTTAGGCGGGAGGGCCGCCTACAATGAGCAGTTCTTC.

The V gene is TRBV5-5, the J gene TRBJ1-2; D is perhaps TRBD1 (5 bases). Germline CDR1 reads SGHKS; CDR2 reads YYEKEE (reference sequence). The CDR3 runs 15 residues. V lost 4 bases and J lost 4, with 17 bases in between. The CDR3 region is CASSLWGEVPYGYTF. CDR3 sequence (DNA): TGTGCCAGCAGCCTTTGGGGGGAGGTTCCCTATGGCTACACCTTC.

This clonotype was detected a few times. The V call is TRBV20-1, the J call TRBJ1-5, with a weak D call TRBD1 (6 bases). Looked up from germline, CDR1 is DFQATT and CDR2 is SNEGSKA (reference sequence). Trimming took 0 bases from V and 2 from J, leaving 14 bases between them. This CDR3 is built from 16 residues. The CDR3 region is CSARDIHRAGNQPQHF. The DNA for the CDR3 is TGCAGTGCTAGAGATATACACAGGGCGGGCAATCAGCCCCAGCATTTT.

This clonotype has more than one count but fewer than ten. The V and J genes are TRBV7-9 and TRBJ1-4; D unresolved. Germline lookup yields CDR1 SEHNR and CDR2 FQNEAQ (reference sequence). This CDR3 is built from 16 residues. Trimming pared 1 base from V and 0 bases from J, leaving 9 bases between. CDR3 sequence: CASSLGREATNEKLFF. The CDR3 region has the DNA TGTGCCAGCAGCTTAGGACGGGAAGCAACTAATGAAAAACTGTTTTTT.

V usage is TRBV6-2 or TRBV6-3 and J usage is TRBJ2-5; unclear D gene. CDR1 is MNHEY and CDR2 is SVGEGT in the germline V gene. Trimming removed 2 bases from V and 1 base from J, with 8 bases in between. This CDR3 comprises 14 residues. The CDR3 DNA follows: TGTGCCAGCAGTTACACTCCTGGCCAAGAGACCCAGTACTTC. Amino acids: CASSYTPGQETQYF.

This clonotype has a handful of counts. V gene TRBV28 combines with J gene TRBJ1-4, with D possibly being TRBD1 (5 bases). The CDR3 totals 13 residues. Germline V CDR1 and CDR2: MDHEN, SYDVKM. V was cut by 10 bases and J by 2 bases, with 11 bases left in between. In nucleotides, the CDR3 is TGTGCCACCCGAGGGGCTACTAATGAAAAACTGTTTTTT. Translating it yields CATRGATNEKLFF.

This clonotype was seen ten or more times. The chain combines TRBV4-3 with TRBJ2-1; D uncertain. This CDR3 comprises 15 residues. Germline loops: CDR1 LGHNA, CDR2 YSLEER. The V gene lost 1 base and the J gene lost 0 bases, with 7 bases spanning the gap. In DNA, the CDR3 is TGCGCCAGCAGCCAAGTTCCGAGCTCCTACAATGAGCAGTTCTTC. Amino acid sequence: CASSQVPSSYNEQFF.

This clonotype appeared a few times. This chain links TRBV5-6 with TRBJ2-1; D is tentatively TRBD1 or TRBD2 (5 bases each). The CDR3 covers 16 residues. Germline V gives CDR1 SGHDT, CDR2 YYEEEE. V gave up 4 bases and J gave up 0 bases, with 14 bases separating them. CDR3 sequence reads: CASSGGAFFSYNEQFF. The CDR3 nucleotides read TGTGCCAGCAGCGGGGGTGCTTTCTTCTCCTACAATGAGCAGTTCTTC.

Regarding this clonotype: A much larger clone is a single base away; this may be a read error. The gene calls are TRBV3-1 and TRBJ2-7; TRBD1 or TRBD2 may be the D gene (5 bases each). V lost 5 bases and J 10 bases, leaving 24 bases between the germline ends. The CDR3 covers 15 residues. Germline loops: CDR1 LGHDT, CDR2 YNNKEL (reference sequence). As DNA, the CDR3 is TGTGCCAGCAGCATGTTCGGGACGGCCGAACAGAGCCAGTACTTC. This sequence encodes CASSMFGTAEQSQYF.

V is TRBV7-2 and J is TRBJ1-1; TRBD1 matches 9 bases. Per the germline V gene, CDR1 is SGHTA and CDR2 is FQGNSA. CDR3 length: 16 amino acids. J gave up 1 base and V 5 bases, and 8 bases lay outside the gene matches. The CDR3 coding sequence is TGTGCCAGCAGCCTAGGAGACAGGGGGAGGAACACTGAAGCTTTCTTT. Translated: CASSLGDRGRNTEAFF.

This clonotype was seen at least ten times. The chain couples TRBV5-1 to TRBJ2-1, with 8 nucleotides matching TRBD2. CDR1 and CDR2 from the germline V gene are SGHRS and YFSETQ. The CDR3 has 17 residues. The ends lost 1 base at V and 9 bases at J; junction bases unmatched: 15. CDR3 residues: CASSLIKGLGFRGEQFF. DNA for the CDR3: TGCGCCAGCAGCTTGATAAAGGGACTAGGGTTTCGTGGTGAGCAGTTCTTC.

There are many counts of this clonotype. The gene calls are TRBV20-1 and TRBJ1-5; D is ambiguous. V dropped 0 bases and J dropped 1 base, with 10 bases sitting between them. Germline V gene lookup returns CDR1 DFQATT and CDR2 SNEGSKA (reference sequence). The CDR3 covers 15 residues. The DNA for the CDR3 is TGCAGTGCTAGAGACGGCGGCAGGAGCAATCAGCCCCAGCATTTT. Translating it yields CSARDGGRSNQPQHF.

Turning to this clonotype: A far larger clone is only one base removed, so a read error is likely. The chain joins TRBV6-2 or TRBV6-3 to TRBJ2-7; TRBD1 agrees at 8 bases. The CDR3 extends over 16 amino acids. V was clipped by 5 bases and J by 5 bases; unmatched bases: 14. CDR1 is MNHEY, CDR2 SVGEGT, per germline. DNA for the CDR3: TGTGCCAGCAGTCCCACGGGACAGGCGCCGATCCACGAGCAGTACTTC. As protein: CASSPTGQAPIHEQYF.

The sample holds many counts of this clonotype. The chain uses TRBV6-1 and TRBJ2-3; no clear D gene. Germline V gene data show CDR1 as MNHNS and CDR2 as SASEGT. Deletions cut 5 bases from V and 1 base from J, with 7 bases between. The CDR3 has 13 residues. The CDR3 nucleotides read TGTGCCAGCAGTACGACCCGCACAGATACGCAGTATTTT. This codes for CASSTTRTDTQYF.

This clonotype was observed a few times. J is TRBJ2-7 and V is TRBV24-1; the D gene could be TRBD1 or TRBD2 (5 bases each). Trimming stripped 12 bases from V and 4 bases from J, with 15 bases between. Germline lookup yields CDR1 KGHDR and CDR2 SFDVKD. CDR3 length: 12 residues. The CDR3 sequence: CARPGPRYEQYF. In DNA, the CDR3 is TGTGCCCGCCCGGGACCGAGATACGAGCAGTACTTC.

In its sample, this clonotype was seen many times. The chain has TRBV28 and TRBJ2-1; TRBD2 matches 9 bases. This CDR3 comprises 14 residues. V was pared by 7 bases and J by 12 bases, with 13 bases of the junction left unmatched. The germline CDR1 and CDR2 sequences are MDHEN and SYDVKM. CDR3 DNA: TGTGCCAGCAAGCAGGGCGGGAGGGCCGTAAGGCAGTTCTTC. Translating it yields CASKQGGRAVRQFF.

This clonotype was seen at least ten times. Here the CDR3 reads CASSSRANYEQYF. As DNA, the CDR3 is TGTGCCAGCAGTTCCCGGGCCAACTACGAGCAGTACTTC. The chain recombines TRBV27 with TRBJ2-7; no reliable D call. The CDR3 has 13 residues. In germline, CDR1 is MNHEY, CDR2 SMNVEV (reference sequence). Trimming pared 4 bases from V and 3 bases from J, leaving 10 bases between.

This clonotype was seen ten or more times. This CDR3 reads CSALSSGRADYEQYF. CDR3 nucleotide sequence: TGCAGTGCTTTATCTAGCGGCCGGGCGGACTACGAGCAGTACTTC. The chain carries TRBV20-1 and TRBJ2-7; TRBD2 matches at 7 bases. The germline V gene has CDR1 DFQATT and CDR2 SNEGSKA (reference sequence). Germline trimming cut 5 bases from V and 3 bases from J; bases unmatched to any gene: 13. CDR3 length: 15 amino acids.

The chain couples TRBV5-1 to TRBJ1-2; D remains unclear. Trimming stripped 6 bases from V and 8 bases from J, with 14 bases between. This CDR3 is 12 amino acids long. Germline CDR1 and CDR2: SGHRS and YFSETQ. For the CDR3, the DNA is TGCGCCAGCACCCTCGGGTCGGGGGGCTACACCTTC. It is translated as CASTLGSGGYTF.

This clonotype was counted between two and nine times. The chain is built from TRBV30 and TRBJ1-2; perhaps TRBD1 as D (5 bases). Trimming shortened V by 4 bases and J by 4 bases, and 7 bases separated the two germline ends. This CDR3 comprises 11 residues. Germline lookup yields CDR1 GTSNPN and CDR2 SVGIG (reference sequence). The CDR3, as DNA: TGTGCCTGGAATCAGGGCTATGGCTACACCTTC. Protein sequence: CAWNQGYGYTF.

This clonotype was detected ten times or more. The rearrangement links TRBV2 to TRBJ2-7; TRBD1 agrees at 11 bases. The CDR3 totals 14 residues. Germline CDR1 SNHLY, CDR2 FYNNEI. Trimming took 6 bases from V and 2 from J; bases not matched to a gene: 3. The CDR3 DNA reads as TGTGCCAGCAGGGACAGGGGGCATCCCTACGAGCAGTACTTC. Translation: CASRDRGHPYEQYF.

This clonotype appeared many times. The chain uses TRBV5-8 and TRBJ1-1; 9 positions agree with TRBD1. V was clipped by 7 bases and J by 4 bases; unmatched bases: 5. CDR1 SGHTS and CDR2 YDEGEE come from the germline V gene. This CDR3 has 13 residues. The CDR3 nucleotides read TGTGCCAGCGGACAGGGGATGCCCACTGAAGCTTTCTTT. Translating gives CASGQGMPTEAFF.

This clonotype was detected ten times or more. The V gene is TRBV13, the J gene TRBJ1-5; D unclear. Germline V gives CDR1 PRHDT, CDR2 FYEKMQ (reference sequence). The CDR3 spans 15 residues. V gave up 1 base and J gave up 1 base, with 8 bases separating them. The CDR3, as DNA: TGTGCCAGCAGCTTAGCCAGCGAGAGCAATCAGCCCCAGCATTTT. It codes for CASSLASESNQPQHF. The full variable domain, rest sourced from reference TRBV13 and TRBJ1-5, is AAGVIQSPRHLIKEKRETATLKCYPIPRHDTVYWYQQGPGQDPQFLISFYEKMQSDKGSIPDRFSAQQFSDYHSELNMSSLELGDSALYFCASSLASESNQPQHFGDGTRLSIL.